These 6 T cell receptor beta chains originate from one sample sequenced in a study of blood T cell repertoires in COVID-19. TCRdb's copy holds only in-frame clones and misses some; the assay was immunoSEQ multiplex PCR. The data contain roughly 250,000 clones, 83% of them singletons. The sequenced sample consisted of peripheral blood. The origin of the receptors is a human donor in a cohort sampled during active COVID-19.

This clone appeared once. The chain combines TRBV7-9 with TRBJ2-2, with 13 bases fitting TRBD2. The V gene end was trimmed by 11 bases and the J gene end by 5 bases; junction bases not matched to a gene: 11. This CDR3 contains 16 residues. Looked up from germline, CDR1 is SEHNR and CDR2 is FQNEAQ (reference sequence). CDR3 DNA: TGTGCCCCGAGTGGACTAGCGGGAGAAGTAACCGGGGAGCTGTTTTTT. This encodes CAPSGLAGEVTGELFF.

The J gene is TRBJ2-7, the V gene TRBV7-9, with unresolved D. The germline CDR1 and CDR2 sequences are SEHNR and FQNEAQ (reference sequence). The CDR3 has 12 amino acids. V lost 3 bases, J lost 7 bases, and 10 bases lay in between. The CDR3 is CASSLVGWEQYF. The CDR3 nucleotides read TGTGCCAGCAGCTTGGTCGGTTGGGAGCAGTACTTC. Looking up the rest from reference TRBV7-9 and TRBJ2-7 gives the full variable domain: DTGVSQNPRHKITKRGQNVTFRCDPISEHNRLYWYRQTLGQGPEFLTYFQNEAQLEKSRLLSDRFSAERPKGSFSTLEIQRTEQGDSAMYLCASSLVGWEQYFGPGTRLTVT.

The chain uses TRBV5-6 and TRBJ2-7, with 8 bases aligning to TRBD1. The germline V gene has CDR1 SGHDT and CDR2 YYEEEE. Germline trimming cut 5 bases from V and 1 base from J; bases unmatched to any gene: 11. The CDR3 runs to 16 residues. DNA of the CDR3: TGTGCCAGCAGTTACACCCCAGGGGGCGATTCCTACGAGCAGTACTTC. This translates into CASSYTPGGDSYEQYF.

CDR3 DNA sequence: TGTGCCAGCAGCCAACCGGCGACAGGGGCGGATACGCAGTATTTT. It encodes CASSQPATGADTQYF. The rearrangement joins TRBV3-1 (or the pseudogene TRBV3-2) to TRBJ2-3, with 8 bases identical to TRBD1. The CDR3 contains 15 residues. Germline CDR1 and CDR2: LGHDT and YNNKEL (reference sequence). V shed 2 bases and J 6 bases; nucleotides not matched to a gene: 7.

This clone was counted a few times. The CDR3 bases are TGTGCCAGCGGGGGGACAGGGGCAACTAATGAAAAACTGTTTTTT. It specifies CASGGTGATNEKLFF. The chain has TRBV28 and TRBJ1-4, with 10 nucleotides matching TRBD1. CDR1 and CDR2 from the germline V gene are MDHEN and SYDVKM. CDR3 length: 15 amino acids. The V segment lost 8 bases and the J segment 0 bases; nucleotides outside the gene matches: 3.

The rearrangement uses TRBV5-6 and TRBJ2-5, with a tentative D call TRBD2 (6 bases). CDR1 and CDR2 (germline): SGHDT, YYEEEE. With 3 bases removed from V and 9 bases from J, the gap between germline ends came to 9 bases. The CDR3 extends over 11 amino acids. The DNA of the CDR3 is TGTGCCAGCAGCTACGGGGAGGCCCAGTACTTC. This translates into CASSYGEAQYF.